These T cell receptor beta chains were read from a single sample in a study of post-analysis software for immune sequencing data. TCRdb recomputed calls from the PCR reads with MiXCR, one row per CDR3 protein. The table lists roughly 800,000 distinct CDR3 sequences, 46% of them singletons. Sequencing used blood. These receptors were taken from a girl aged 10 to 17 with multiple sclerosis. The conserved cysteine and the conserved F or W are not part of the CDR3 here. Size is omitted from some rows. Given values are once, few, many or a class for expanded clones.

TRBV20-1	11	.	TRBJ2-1	SASRAPYNEQF
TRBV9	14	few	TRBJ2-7	ASSARGDGGTYEQY
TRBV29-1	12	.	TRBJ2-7	SVRGRQGNDEQY
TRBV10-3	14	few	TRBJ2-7	AISERGGEGPYEQY
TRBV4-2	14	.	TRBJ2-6	ASSQDAGVGANVLT
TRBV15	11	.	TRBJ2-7	ASRHLSSYEQY
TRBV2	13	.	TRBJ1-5	ASSEAPGRDQPQH
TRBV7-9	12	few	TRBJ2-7	ASSLEGPGYEQY
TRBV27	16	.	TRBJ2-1	ASSSGLAGVPGYNEQF
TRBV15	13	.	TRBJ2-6	ATSRAGSGANVLT
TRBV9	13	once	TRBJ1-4	ASSVGGTVSEKLF
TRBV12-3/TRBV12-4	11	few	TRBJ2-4	ASSGGGSNIQY
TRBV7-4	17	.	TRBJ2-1	ASSLDRCGKRSLYNEQF